Below, 8 T cell receptor beta chains from the same sample are listed, as sequenced in a study of blood T cell repertoires in COVID-19. Assay used: immunoSEQ multiplex PCR; TCRdb lists only in-frame clones, some missing. The sample shows about 380,000 clones, roughly 87% of them seen only once. The sequenced material came from PBMCs or T cells enriched from blood (not recorded which). These receptors came from a woman younger than 45 who had recovered from COVID-19.

The CDR3 region is CASRPPGEGTEAFF. The DNA of the CDR3 is TGTGCCAGCAGACCCCCAGGGGAAGGCACTGAAGCTTTCTTT. The chain employs TRBV28 and TRBJ1-1; D might be TRBD1 (6 bases). This CDR3 comprises 14 residues. The germline V gene encodes CDR1 MDHEN and CDR2 SYDVKM. Deletions cut 6 bases from V and 4 bases from J, with 15 bases between.

V is TRBV6-1 and J is TRBJ1-1, with D tentatively TRBD1 (5 bases). Germline-derived CDR1 and CDR2 are MNHNS and SASEGT. Trimming removed 2 bases at V and 10 bases at J, with 17 bases between. The CDR3 spans 14 residues. Here the CDR3 reads CASSEPIGGSIAFF. CDR3 in DNA: TGTGCCAGCAGTGAACCCATCGGGGGGTCGATAGCTTTCTTT.

As regards this clone: This CDR3 is also generated by other DNA sequences in the sample. The rearrangement joins TRBV5-1 to TRBJ2-7; TRBD2 agrees at 11 bases. J gave up 4 bases and V 3 bases, and 3 bases lay outside the gene matches. This CDR3 is built from 14 residues. Germline V gene data show CDR1 as SGHRS and CDR2 as YFSETQ. CDR3 loop: CASSSGTSGYEQYF. The CDR3 DNA reads TGCGCCAGCAGCTCCGGGACTAGCGGTTACGAGCAGTACTTC.

The chain carries TRBV11-2 and TRBJ2-3, with 12 bases identical to TRBD2. V dropped 4 bases and J dropped 3; count of bases not matched to a gene: 8. This CDR3 comprises 17 residues. Germline lookup yields CDR1 SGHAT and CDR2 FQNNGV. The CDR3 DNA reads as TGTGCCAGCAGCTCGTCCCCACTAGCGGGGGGAACAGATACGCAGTATTTT. Protein product: CASSSSPLAGGTDTQYF.

The rearrangement links TRBV7-9 to TRBJ2-3; possibly TRBD2 for D (7 bases). CDR3 length: 15 residues. Trimming pared 2 bases from V and 8 bases from J, leaving 17 bases between. The germline CDR1 and CDR2 sequences are SEHNR and FQNEAQ (reference sequence). CDR3: CASSLRGGQLATQYF. Written as DNA, the CDR3 is TGTGCCAGCAGCTTAAGGGGGGGTCAGCTGGCTACGCAGTATTTT.

The V and J genes are TRBV25-1 and TRBJ1-2; D might be TRBD1 (5 bases). The CDR3 has 16 residues. In germline, CDR1 is MGHDK, CDR2 SYGVNS. V lost 1 base, J lost 4 bases, and 16 bases lay in between. CDR3 nucleotides: TGTGCCAGCAGTGAATCTCATCTCGAGACAGTCTATGGCTACACCTTC. This codes for CASSESHLETVYGYTF.

V and J are TRBV27 and TRBJ2-7, with 9 bases matching TRBD1. Germline trimming cut 2 bases from V and 6 bases from J; bases unmatched to any gene: 5. Looked up from germline, CDR1 is MNHEY and CDR2 is SMNVEV (reference sequence). The CDR3 extends over 14 amino acids. The CDR3 is CASSLIGQGTEQYF. The CDR3 DNA reads as TGTGCCAGCAGTTTAATAGGACAGGGGACCGAGCAGTACTTC.

The J gene is TRBJ2-7, the V gene TRBV11-2, with D perhaps TRBD1 (6 bases). Germline lookup yields CDR1 SGHAT and CDR2 FQNNGV. The CDR3 has 16 residues. The V gene lost 2 bases and the J gene lost 1 base, with 15 bases spanning the gap. The CDR3 loop is CASSLFETGLSYEQYF. As DNA, the CDR3 is TGTGCCAGCAGCTTATTTGAGACAGGATTATCCTACGAGCAGTACTTC.